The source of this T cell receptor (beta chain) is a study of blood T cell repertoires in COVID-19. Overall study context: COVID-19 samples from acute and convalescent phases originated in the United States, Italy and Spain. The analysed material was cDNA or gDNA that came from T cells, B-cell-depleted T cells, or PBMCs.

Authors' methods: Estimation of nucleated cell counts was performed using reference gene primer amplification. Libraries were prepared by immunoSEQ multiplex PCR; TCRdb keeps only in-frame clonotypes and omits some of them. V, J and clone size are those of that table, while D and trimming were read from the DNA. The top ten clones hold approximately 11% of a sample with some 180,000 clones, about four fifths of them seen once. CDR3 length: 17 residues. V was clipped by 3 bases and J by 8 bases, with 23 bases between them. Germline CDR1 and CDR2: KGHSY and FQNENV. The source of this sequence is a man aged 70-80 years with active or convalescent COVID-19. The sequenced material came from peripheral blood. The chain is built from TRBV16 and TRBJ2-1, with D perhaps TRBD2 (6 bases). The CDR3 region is CASSQGGALTLWYEQFF. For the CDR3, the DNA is TGTGCCAGCAGCCAGGGGGGAGCCCTAACATTGTGGTATGAGCAGTTCTTC.